These T cell receptor beta chains were read from a single sample in a study of T cell clonotyping in hematopoietic cell transplantation. Sequencing used immunoSEQ multiplex PCR; TCRdb keeps in-frame clones, though not all of them. The sample lists some 16,000 clones, about 57% seen once, with approximately 12% in the top ten. The material was PBMCs, obtained 30 days after allogeneic stem cell transplant. The source of these receptors is a male patient aged 50 to 59 who had an allogeneic stem cell transplant from an unrelated donor, so T cells may come from the graft donor. Some clones in this sample may be carry-over from other donors' samples. CDR3s include the opening cysteine and the closing phenylalanine or tryptophan. The order of the fields is V gene, D gene, clone size, J gene, CDR3 DNA, CDR3 protein. D genes are given only for firm matches. Clone size is not always given. Where it is, it says once, few, many or a class for expanded clones.

TRBV5-1	NA	NA	TRBJ2-5	TGCGCCAGCAGCTTGGAGAACTATCAAGAGACCCAGTACTTC	CASSLENYQETQYF
TRBV5-7	NA	NA	TRBJ2-7	TGTGCCAGCGGCCCCGGCAAACGGTACGAGCAGTACTTC	CASGPGKRYEQYF
TRBV6-5	NA	NA	TRBJ1-5	TGTGCCAGCAGCAAGGAGGACATTACCAGCCAGCCCCAGCATTTT	CASSKEDITSQPQHF
TRBV6-5	NA	once	TRBJ1-2	TGTGCCAGCAGTTATCACCTATCAGACGGCTACACCTTC	CASSYHLSDGYTF
TRBV12-5	NA	NA	TRBJ1-5	TGTGCTAGTGGTGCAGGAGGGAGCAATCAGCCCCAGCATTTT	CASGAGGSNQPQHF
TRBV4-1	NA	few	TRBJ1-2	TGCGCCAGCAGCCAAGTGGCAGGCCGGGATGGCTACACCTTC	CASSQVAGRDGYTF
TRBV6-1	NA	NA	TRBJ1-2	TGTGCCAGCAGAGAAGTTGGGGCTACCTATGGCTACACCTTC	CASREVGATYGYTF
TRBV23-1	TRBD1	NA	TRBJ1-6	TGCGCCAGCACCGCTGGACAGGGGGGAGCTTCACCCCTCCACTTT	CASTAGQGGASPLHF
TRBV5-1	NA	NA	TRBJ2-5	TGCGCCAGCAGTGGGGGGGCTGGAGAGACCCAGTACTTC	CASSGGAGETQYF
TRBV7-9	NA	NA	TRBJ1-1	TGTGCCAGCAGCTTGGGGCAGGGGCCTAACACTGAAGCTTTCTTT	CASSLGQGPNTEAFF
TRBV6-1	NA	few	TRBJ2-5	TGTGCCAGCAGGAAACGTGGGGGTAGAGAGACCCAGTACTTC	CASRKRGGRETQYF
TRBV5-1	TRBD1	NA	TRBJ1-2	TGCGCCAGCAGCCGGGACAGTGCTAACTATGGCTACACCTTC	CASSRDSANYGYTF
TRBV4-2	NA	few	TRBJ1-2	TGTGCCAGCAGCCAAGATAGAGGGGGAGCGGATGGCTACACCTTC	CASSQDRGGADGYTF
TRBV5-8	TRBD1	NA	TRBJ2-7	TGTGCCAGCAGTACCGGGACAGGGGCCCACGAGCAGTACTTC	CASSTGTGAHEQYF
TRBV30	NA	NA	TRBJ1-4	TGTGCCTGGAGCGTCCAGAGGGAAAAACTGTTTTTT	CAWSVQREKLFF
TRBV9	TRBD1	NA	TRBJ1-2	TGTGCCAGCACCTATACAGGGGGCGACTATGGCTACACCTTC	CASTYTGGDYGYTF
TRBV28	NA	few	TRBJ1-2	TGTGCCAGCCATCGGGGCAACTATGGCTACACCTTC	CASHRGNYGYTF
TRBV7-8	NA	NA	TRBJ1-6	TGTGCCAGCAGCTTAGCGGCAGGGAGCTCCTATAATTCACCCCTCCACTTT	CASSLAAGSSYNSPLHF
TRBV9	TRBD1	few	TRBJ1-2	TGTGCCAGCAGCCTCGGGACAGGGAACTATGGCTACACCTTC	CASSLGTGNYGYTF
TRBV6-5	NA	few	TRBJ2-3	TGTGCCAGCTATGAAAAGGACACAGATACGCAGTATTTT	CASYEKDTDTQYF
TRBV6-6	NA	NA	TRBJ2-5	TGTGCCAGCATCCCCGGTCTGGGTATGGGTATAGAGACCCAGTACTTC	CASIPGLGMGIETQYF
TRBV9	TRBD1	medium-sized	TRBJ1-3	TGTGCCAGCAGCGTAGAGACAGGGTCTGGAAACACCATATATTTT	CASSVETGSGNTIYF
TRBV2	NA	NA	TRBJ1-5	TGTGCCAGCGGGGAGCAGGGAGGGTCGGATCAGCCCCAGCATTTT	CASGEQGGSDQPQHF
TRBV13	TRBD2	large	TRBJ2-3	TGTGCCAGCAGCTCGTCTAGCGGGGGGGCCACAGATACGCAGTATTTT	CASSSSSGGATDTQYF
TRBV12-5	TRBD2	NA	TRBJ2-7	TGTGCTAGTGGTTTGGCCGGGACTAGCGGGATGGTGCACGAGCAGTACTTC	CASGLAGTSGMVHEQYF
TRBV6-5	NA	few	TRBJ1-1	TGTGCCAGCAGTTACCTCGACGTGAACACTGAAGCTTTCTTT	CASSYLDVNTEAFF
TRBV7-3	NA	few	TRBJ2-3	TGTGCCAGCAGCTCCCAAGGACTGGGAACAGATACGCAGTATTTT	CASSSQGLGTDTQYF
TRBV11-2	NA	few	TRBJ2-7	TGTGCCAGCAGCTTAGGATTCTCCGGGCTGCTAGGCTACGAGCAGTACTTC	CASSLGFSGLLGYEQYF
TRBV7-6	NA	NA	TRBJ2-2	TGTGCCAGCAGCCCAGCTGGAGGGTTAAGCACCGGGGAGCTGTTTTTT	CASSPAGGLSTGELFF
TRBV25-1	NA	NA	TRBJ2-7	TGTGCCAGCAGTGAATCCCCCTCGGGGGTGGAGCAGTACTTC	CASSESPSGVEQYF
TRBV27	NA	NA	TRBJ1-2	TGTGCCAGCAGTTTATGGTCAGGGAGTGGCTACACCTTC	CASSLWSGSGYTF
TRBV4-2	NA	NA	TRBJ2-3	TGTGCCAGCAGCCAAGGTCGGGACCCGAGCACAGATACGCAGTATTTT	CASSQGRDPSTDTQYF
TRBV29-1	TRBD2	few	TRBJ2-5	TGCAGCGTTGGAGGACTAGCGGGAAACCAAGAGACCCAGTACTTC	CSVGGLAGNQETQYF
TRBV5-1	NA	once	TRBJ2-7	TGCGCCAGCAGGCATTCGTTGGCATCTCCTACCTACGAGCAGTACTTC	CASRHSLASPTYEQYF
TRBV6-5	NA	few	TRBJ1-2	TGTGCCACCCGGATCGACTATGGCTACACCTTC	CATRIDYGYTF
TRBV9	NA	NA	TRBJ2-6	TGTGCCAGCAGCCCTCGACGCTCTGGGGCCAACGTCCTGACTTTC	CASSPRRSGANVLTF
TRBV7-2	NA	NA	TRBJ1-2	TGTGCCAGCAGCCCCGGACGGGAGAACTATGGCTACACCTTC	CASSPGRENYGYTF
TRBV5-4	NA	NA	TRBJ1-5	TGTGCCAGCAGTCTACACGGCCAGCCCCAGCATTTT	CASSLHGQPQHF
TRBV30	TRBD1	NA	TRBJ2-7	TGTGCCTGGACTTTTGGGACAGGCGATACCTACGAGCAGTACTTC	CAWTFGTGDTYEQYF
TRBV30	TRBD2	NA	TRBJ2-3	TGTGCCTGGGGACTAGCGGGAGTAGTCACAGATACGCAGTATTTT	CAWGLAGVVTDTQYF
TRBV29-1	NA	few	TRBJ2-6	TGCAGCGTTGTCACGGGGCTCCGAGTCCTGACTTTC	CSVVTGLRVLTF
TRBV28	NA	NA	TRBJ2-2	TGTGCCAGCAGTTTTTTTTCGGCCACCGGGGAGCTGTTTTTT	CASSFFSATGELFF
TRBV27	TRBD1	few	TRBJ1-6	TGTGCCAGCAGTTCTCACACCAGGGGGCGAAATTCACCCCTCCACTTT	CASSSHTRGRNSPLHF
TRBV7-2	NA	NA	TRBJ2-1	TGTGCCGGGGGACTGTTGCCCAATGAGCAGTTCTTC	CAGGLLPNEQFF
TRBV5-4	NA	NA	TRBJ1-3	TGTGCCAGCAGCCAGGGACTGACCTCTGGAAACACCATATATTTT	CASSQGLTSGNTIYF
TRBV5-4	NA	NA	TRBJ2-5	TGTGCCAGCAGCTTGGGGTCAGAACAAGAGACCCAGTACTTC	CASSLGSEQETQYF
TRBV6-6	NA	few	TRBJ2-1	TGTGCCAGCAGTTACGGTCTCACGGGGGAGCAGTTCTTC	CASSYGLTGEQFF
TRBV14	NA	NA	TRBJ2-2	TGTGCCAGCAGCCAAGATTTTTCAAGTACCGGGGAGCTGTTTTTT	CASSQDFSSTGELFF
TRBV4-1	NA	NA	TRBJ2-5	TGCGCCAGCAGCCAAGTCGGGACCCAGTACTTC	CASSQVGTQYF
TRBV9	NA	NA	TRBJ1-2	TGTGCCAGCAGCGTAGGGGAGGGATCGGGCTATGGCTACACCTTC	CASSVGEGSGYGYTF
TRBV5-1	NA	few	TRBJ2-7	TGCGCCAGCCAAGATAGCGGACAGACCTACGAGCAGTACTTC	CASQDSGQTYEQYF
TRBV2	NA	NA	TRBJ1-2	TGTGCCAGCAGTGGGTCGGTCTATGGCTACACCTTC	CASSGSVYGYTF